This section outlines one T cell receptor beta chain sequence together with its context. The antigen it recognizes is unknown. The sample holds no much larger clone one base away, and base qualities are not on file. This sample is drawn from a study of T-cell memory formation after mild COVID-19 (dated by TCRdb to 2020 to 2023). Looking at the study overall: TCR sequence clusters from the two donors were found to be largely donor specific. In a couple of donors, T-cell clones that expanded and contracted after mild COVID-19 were tracked by sequencing TCRalpha and TCRbeta repertoires over time. The cohort was made up of two young adult volunteers, one female and one male, who were previously healthy. Broad study findings and their caveats: The study included only a couple of mild cases, and larger cohorts that include severe cases with pre-infection samples were judged to be necessary. SARS-CoV-2 specificity of the second-wave clones peaking on day 37 was not confirmed. Clones that contracted from day 15 to 85 showed balanced CD4/CD8 phenotypes, whereas a second wave of clones that expanded from day 15 to 37 leaned towards CD4+. Some responding clones were found in pre-infection memory, which suggests that pre-existing cross-reactive memory T cells took part in the SARS-CoV-2 response. Contracting CD4+ clones were found mainly in CM and EM memory subsets, while CD8+ clones were enriched in EMRA.

TCRdb lists the instrument as Illumina NovaSeq 6000. TCRalpha and TCRbeta cDNA libraries were constructed by 5'RACE with constant-segment primers, with sample barcodes and unique molecular identifiers being introduced. RNA was extracted from every sample with Trizol reagent. Library amplification was performed in two PCR steps, and a second sample barcode and Illumina TruSeq adapters were introduced in the second step. Sequencing of libraries was performed on an Illumina NovaSeq with 2 x 150 bp paired-end reads. The source study handled its data this way. The reads were demultiplexed and collapsed into UMI-guided consensus sequences using migec v1.2.7. Using mixcr v2.1.11, UMI consensuses were aligned to TRA and TRB V and J templates and then assembled into clonotypes. A clonotype was counted as expanded or contracted only when both edgeR and NoisET called the clonotype significant, with the noise models trained on biological replicates. For edgeR calls, the cutoffs were a false discovery rate-adjusted p below 0.01 and a log2 fold-change threshold of 1. PCA with hierarchical clustering of max-normalized trajectories of the 1000 most abundant clonotypes was used as exploratory dynamics analysis. Each responding clone was given a CD4 or CD8 phenotype based on the CD4+ and CD8+ repertoires, which had been sequenced separately. TCRdb handled the public reads itself, with Q25 trimming in fastp and clone calling in MiXCR, and kept productive beta chains. CDR3 protein duplicates are merged, each entry listing the most common genes and DNA. The V and J calls were determined by TCRdb, not by the authors. This sample holds about 190,000 distinct CDR3 sequences; around 16% were observed only once. Together, the top ten hold 2% to 3% of the sample.

Ficoll-Paque density gradient centrifugation was used to isolate PBMCs. There are 16 amino acids in the CDR3, from cysteine to phenylalanine inclusive. Just CDR3 DNA is preserved here, 48 bases in frame from base 1. CDR1 and CDR2 (SGHVS, FNYEAQ) derive from the germline V gene. The junction carries 14 bases between V and J, which are trimmed by 4 bases and 0 bases respectively. Source material: PBMCs or a T cell subset sorted from them (not recorded which). The rearranged segments are TRBV7-6 and TRBJ2-3; the best D guess is TRBD1, with 5 bases matching. This TCR came from an adult woman who had mild COVID-19 (a few samples of this study predate the infection). The sample titles of this study are shuffled in the database, so cell type and time point are left out; the donor was told from shared clones. The CDR3 is CASSSYTGPSTDTQYF. The DNA is as follows: TGTGCCAGCAGCTCCTACACAGGACCGAGCACAGATACGCAGTATTTT.